Below, 14 T cell receptor beta chains from the same sample are listed, as sequenced in a study of T cells expressing NK-cell markers. TCRdb re-called the 5' RACE reads and gives one entry per CDR3 protein, without DNA. The sample totals 300,000 or so distinct CDR3 sequences. Sample: blood T cells: a sorted CD56 or NKG2C T cell subset, CD4+ or CD8+ T cells, or bulk PBMC T cells (not recorded which). All receptors come from a woman aged 18 to 75 in good health.

CDR3 region: CASSLITGKNTEAFF. This chain links TRBV5-1 with TRBJ1-1; the D call of TRBD1 rests on TCRdb alone, since no DNA is present to check it. CDR3 length: 15 residues. The germline gives CDR1 SGHRS, CDR2 YFSETQ.

The chain employs TRBV9 and TRBJ2-1; the D gene TCRdb calls, TRBD1, cannot be checked with no DNA. The germline gives CDR1 SGDLS, CDR2 YYNGEE. This CDR3 contains 15 residues. CDR3: CASSVVVGRQNEQFF.

J is TRBJ2-1 and V is TRBV11-2. The CDR3 is 14 residues long. Germline V gene sequence: CDR1 SGHAT, CDR2 FQNNGV. The CDR3 region is CASSLGLTANEQFF. Full variable domain (rest looked up from reference TRBV11-2 and TRBJ2-1): EAGVAQSPRYKIIEKRQSVAFWCNPISGHATLYWYQQILGQGPKLLIQFQNNGVVDDSQLPKDRFSAERLKGVDSTLKIQPAKLEDSAVYLCASSLGLTANEQFFGPGTRLTVL.

This rearrangement joins TRBV20-1 to TRBJ2-4. Germline CDR1 DFQATT, CDR2 SNEGSKA (reference sequence). This CDR3 is 12 amino acids long. This CDR3 is CSAPWDRNIQYF.

The rearrangement links TRBV20-1 to TRBJ2-2; TCRdb's D call of TRBD1 is untestable without DNA. This CDR3 contains 14 residues. In germline, CDR1 is DFQATT, CDR2 SNEGSKA (reference sequence). The CDR3 sequence is CSARRTTNTGELFF.

CDR3 sequence: CASSSRQSDTQYF. The chain is built from TRBV12-3 or TRBV12-4 and TRBJ2-3; lacking DNA, the TRBD1 call made by TCRdb goes unchecked. The CDR3 sequence is 13 residues long.

This chain joins TRBV4-1 and TRBJ1-6; the TRBD1 assignment by TCRdb is unverifiable without DNA. The CDR3 is made up of 16 amino acids. The germline V gene has CDR1 MGHRA and CDR2 YSYEKL. The CDR3 loop reads CASSQDQHRTQSPLHF.

The chain recombines TRBV5-1 with TRBJ2-5; TCRdb's D gene call, TRBD1, goes unchecked for lack of DNA. The CDR3 extends over 15 amino acids. The germline CDR1 and CDR2 sequences are SGHRS and YFSETQ. CDR3 sequence: CASSLGGAREETQYF.

The chain couples TRBV7-2 to TRBJ2-2; the TRBD2 assignment by TCRdb is unverifiable without DNA. Germline values: CDR1 SGHTA, CDR2 FQGNSA. The CDR3 contains 17 residues. This CDR3 reads CASSLLAARLGTGELFF.

The chain recombines TRBV5-1 with TRBJ2-7. Looked up from germline, CDR1 is SGHRS and CDR2 is YFSETQ. This CDR3 is 13 amino acids long. CDR3 loop: CASSLQATYEQYF.

The rearrangement uses TRBV5-4 and TRBJ2-3; TCRdb gives TRBD1 as the D gene, but with no DNA this cannot be confirmed. The germline CDR1 and CDR2 sequences are SGHNT and YYREEE (reference sequence). The CDR3 has 14 amino acids. The CDR3 protein is CASSFPAGTDTQYF.

This chain connects TRBV18 to TRBJ1-1; as DNA is missing, the TRBD1 call by TCRdb cannot be tested. The length of the CDR3 is 15 residues. Germline assignment: CDR1 KGHSH and CDR2 LQKENI. CDR3 sequence: CASSPTRTDGTEAFF.

The J gene is TRBJ2-5, the V gene TRBV5-4; TCRdb's D call of TRBD1 is untestable without DNA. The CDR3 runs to 15 residues. Germline V gives CDR1 SGHNT, CDR2 YYREEE (reference sequence). The CDR3 sequence is CASSFPGQGGETQYF.

The gene calls are TRBV2 and TRBJ2-1; the D call from TCRdb, TRBD1, cannot be confirmed without DNA. Germline V gene data show CDR1 as SNHLY and CDR2 as FYNNEI. There are 15 residues in the CDR3. The CDR3 loop is CASTLGGRTYNEQFF.